The entry below gives a single TCR beta chain sequence along with its context. Its antigen is as yet unknown. The entry originates in a study of T cells in localized non-small cell lung cancer. Points from the study as a whole: There were a median around 60 of the top 100 tumor clones appearing in adjacent lung. Uninvolved adjacent lung had higher T cell clonality than tumor and all other tissues.

Looked up from germline, CDR1 is SGHVS and CDR2 is FQNEAQ. There are 18 residues in the CDR3. V shed 1 base, J shed 1 base, and the junction held 8 bases outside the gene matches. Produced via immunoSEQ multiplex PCR; TCRdb's table is partial and in-frame only. The table shows over 45,000 clones, with 70% to 90% occurring only once. The receptor's source is a man between 40 and 70 years old with stage I squamous cell lung carcinoma. The sequenced sample was peripheral blood, obtained before any cancer treatment. The rearrangement uses TRBV7-8 and TRBJ2-1; 9 bases map to TRBD2. CDR3 bases: TGTGCCAGCAGCTTAGTGGGGCGCGGGAGGGCATCCTACAATGAGCAGTTCTTC. Residues: CASSLVGRGRASYNEQFF.